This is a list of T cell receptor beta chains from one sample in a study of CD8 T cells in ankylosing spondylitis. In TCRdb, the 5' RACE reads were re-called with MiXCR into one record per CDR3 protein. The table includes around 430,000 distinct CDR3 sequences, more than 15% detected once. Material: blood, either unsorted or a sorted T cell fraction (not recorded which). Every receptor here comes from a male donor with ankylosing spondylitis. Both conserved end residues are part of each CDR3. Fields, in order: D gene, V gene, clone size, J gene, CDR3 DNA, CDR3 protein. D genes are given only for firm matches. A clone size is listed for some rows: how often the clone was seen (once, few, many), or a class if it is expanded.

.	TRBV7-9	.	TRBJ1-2	TGTGCCAGCAGCTCTACCGAGGGCGCTTATGGCTACACCTTC	CASSSTEGAYGYTF
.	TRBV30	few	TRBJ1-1	TGTGCCTGGGACAGGATCGCTGAAGCTTTCTTT	CAWDRIAEAFF
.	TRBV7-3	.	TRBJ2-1	TGTGCCAGCAGCCCTGGTTCGAGGGCCTACAATGAGCAGTTCTTC	CASSPGSRAYNEQFF
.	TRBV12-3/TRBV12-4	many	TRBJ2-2	TGTGCCAGCAGTGTACAAAAGGGGTACGGGGAGCTGTTTTTT	CASSVQKGYGELFF
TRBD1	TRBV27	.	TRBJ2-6	TGTGCCAGCAGTTCGATGACAGGGGGCGCCCCTGGGGCCAACGTCCTGACTTTC	CASSSMTGGAPGANVLTF
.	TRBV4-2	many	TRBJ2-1	TGTGCCAGCAGCCAAGACACTGGCTACAATGAGCAGTTCTTC	CASSQDTGYNEQFF
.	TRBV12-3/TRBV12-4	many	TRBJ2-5	TGTGCCAGCAGTCCCAAAGGGACTCCCCAAGAGACCCAGTACTTC	CASSPKGTPQETQYF
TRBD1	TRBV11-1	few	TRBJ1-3	TGTGCCAGCAGCTCACAGGGGTTAGCTAACCCCTCCTCTGGAAACACCATATATTTT	CASSSQGLANPSSGNTIYF
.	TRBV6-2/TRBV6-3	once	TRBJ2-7	TGTGCCAGCAGTTACCCCGTCCTGGCCCAGGGACTTGCTTCCTACGAGCAGTACTTC	CASSYPVLAQGLASYEQYF
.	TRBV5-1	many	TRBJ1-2	TGCGCCAGCAGCCCCCAAGGGGACTATGGCTACACCTTC	CASSPQGDYGYTF
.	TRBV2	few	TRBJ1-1	TGTGCCACTTCCAGGGCGGCGGGCACTGAAGCTTTCTTT	CATSRAAGTEAFF
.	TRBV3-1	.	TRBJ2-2	TGTGCCAGCAGCCAAGGGGGTTTCACCGGGGAGCTGTTTTTT	CASSQGGFTGELFF